The 14 T cell receptor beta chains below were found in one sample sequenced in a study of Graves' ophthalmopathy and Graves' hyperthyroidism. Amplification targeted the TCR beta CDR3 regions, with RNA transcripts as the source material. RT-PCR with HTBI primers came first, then second-round multiplex PCR. TCRdb ran MiXCR on the multiplex PCR reads and lists one entry per CDR3 protein. The top ten hold about 12% of the sample, which has approximately 330,000 distinct CDR3 sequences, around a sixth seen once. What was sequenced was peripheral blood. The receptors here all came from an adult man with Graves' ophthalmopathy.

This clonotype was seen many times. V usage is TRBV12-3 or TRBV12-4 and J usage is TRBJ2-7; D tentatively fits TRBD1 or TRBD2 (5 bases each). The CDR3 extends over 14 amino acids. The V and J ends lost 4 bases and 2 bases respectively, with 12 bases between them. DNA of the CDR3: TGTGCCAGCAGTTCATCCGGGACGGCCTACGAGCAGTACTTC. It yields the protein CASSSSGTAYEQYF.

This clonotype was detected ten times or more. This chain uses TRBV18 with TRBJ1-5, with D tentatively TRBD1 (5 bases). This CDR3 has 14 residues. Trimming took 3 bases from V and 6 from J, leaving 12 bases between them. Germline CDR1 KGHSH, CDR2 LQKENI. CDR3 in amino acids: CASSPMGLGQPQHF. The CDR3 bases are TGTGCCAGCTCACCCATGGGGCTGGGTCAGCCCCAGCATTTT.

The V gene is TRBV10-3, the J gene TRBJ2-7; possible D gene TRBD1, 5 bases. With 2 bases removed from V and 2 bases from J, the gap between germline ends came to 10 bases. This CDR3 spans 14 amino acids. The V gene's germline CDR1 is ENHRY and CDR2 SYGVKD. The CDR3 coding sequence is TGTGCCATCAGTGAGCAGCAGGGAACCTACGAGCAGTACTTC. This sequence encodes CAISEQQGTYEQYF.

This clonotype was counted at least ten times. V gene TRBV4-1 combines with J gene TRBJ1-2, with 11 bases fitting TRBD1. This CDR3 has 18 amino acids. CDR1 is MGHRA and CDR2 is YSYEKL in the germline V gene. V lost 0 bases, J lost 1 base, and 7 bases stayed unmatched. The CDR3 spells CASSQEGGTGGFNYGYTF. CDR3 nucleotides: TGCGCCAGCAGCCAAGAGGGTGGGACAGGGGGTTTTAACTATGGCTACACCTTC.

The sample holds many counts of this clonotype. The chain carries TRBV12-3 or TRBV12-4 and TRBJ2-7, with TRBD2 identical over 12 bases. CDR3 size: 15 residues. V shed 6 bases and J 7 bases; nucleotides not matched to a gene: 10. CDR3 amino acids: CASRPQLAGGGEQYF. The CDR3 region has the DNA TGTGCCAGCAGGCCTCAACTAGCGGGGGGAGGGGAGCAGTACTTC.

In its sample, this clonotype was seen many times. The chain links TRBV11-2 to TRBJ2-5; D possibly matches TRBD1 or TRBD2 (6 bases each). Germline V gene sequence: CDR1 SGHAT, CDR2 FQNNGV. With 0 bases removed from V and 3 bases from J, the gap between germline ends came to 11 bases. The CDR3 runs to 15 residues. The chain's CDR3 is CASSLDGGGEETQYF. The CDR3 DNA reads as TGTGCCAGCAGCTTAGATGGGGGCGGGGAAGAGACCCAGTACTTC.

This clonotype was seen at least ten times. The chain's CDR3 is CASSSESGSYEQYF. CDR3 sequence (DNA): TGTGCCAGCAGCTCAGAATCCGGTTCCTACGAGCAGTACTTC. The chain employs TRBV11-3 and TRBJ2-7; no reliable D call. The germline gives CDR1 SGHNT, CDR2 YENEEA. The CDR3 consists of 14 residues. Trimming left V 4 bases short and J 1 base short, with 11 bases between.

In this sample, this clonotype turned up many times. V is TRBV4-1 and J is TRBJ1-5; the D is unclear. The CDR3 covers 15 residues. CDR1 is MGHRA, CDR2 YSYEKL, per germline. Between the trimmed V and J ends, which lost 0 bases and 1 base, there was a span of 7 bases. This chain's CDR3 is CASSQDGRSNQPQHF. Here the CDR3 DNA reads TGCGCCAGCAGCCAAGATGGGCGGAGCAATCAGCCCCAGCATTTT.

The chain couples TRBV6-2 or TRBV6-3 to TRBJ1-1; possible D gene TRBD1, 5 bases. The CDR3 consists of 15 residues. Germline-derived CDR1 and CDR2 are MNHEY and SVGEGT. V lost 2 bases, J lost 6 bases, and 16 bases lay in between. The CDR3 bases are TGTGCCAGCAGTTACCGCCTAGGGACGGCAGCTGAAGCTTTCTTT. Translation gives CASSYRLGTAAEAFF.

There are many counts of this clonotype. The V call is TRBV6-2 or TRBV6-3, the J call TRBJ2-7; the match to TRBD1 covers 10 bases. Germline V gene sequence: CDR1 MNHEY, CDR2 SVGEGT. V dropped 6 bases and J dropped 2; count of bases not matched to a gene: 4. The CDR3 runs 14 residues. DNA for the CDR3: TGTGCCAGCAGACGCGGACAGGGGGCCTACGAGCAGTACTTC. Translating it yields CASRRGQGAYEQYF.

This clonotype was counted at least ten times. The CDR3, as DNA: TGTGCTAGTACCAGTAACCAAGAGACCCAGTACTTC. This codes for CASTSNQETQYF. This sequence joins TRBV12-5 and TRBJ2-5; D gene ambiguous. Germline V gene data show CDR1 as LGHNT and CDR2 as FRNRAP. This CDR3 contains 12 residues. The V end lost 8 bases, the J end lost 0 bases, and 7 bases lay between the germline ends.

The CDR3: CASSVLRNSYEQYF. In DNA form, the CDR3 reads TGTGCCAGCAGTGTCTTGAGGAACTCCTACGAGCAGTACTTC. The chain couples TRBV2 to TRBJ2-7, with unresolved D. This CDR3 is built from 14 residues. The ends were cut back, 4 bases at V and 0 bases at J, with 10 bases in the middle. Germline CDR1 reads SNHLY; CDR2 reads FYNNEI.

This clonotype was picked up many times. This sequence joins TRBV9 and TRBJ2-7, with D unclear. Germline assignment: CDR1 SGDLS and CDR2 YYNGEE. The CDR3 covers 15 residues. V was pared by 0 bases and J by 2 bases, with 12 bases between. In DNA, the CDR3 is TGTGCCAGCAGCGTAGGTCCTGGAGTACCCTACGAGCAGTACTTC. As protein: CASSVGPGVPYEQYF.

This clonotype has ten or more counts. Here the CDR3 DNA reads TGTGCCAGCAGCTCCAGCTCCCAGGGTTCCGGAAACACCATATATTTT. Translated, it gives CASSSSSQGSGNTIYF. The gene calls are TRBV6-5 and TRBJ1-3; possibly TRBD1 for D (5 bases). Trimming shortened V by 6 bases and J by 4 bases, and 19 bases separated the two germline ends. The germline gives CDR1 MNHEY, CDR2 SVGAGI. The CDR3 is made up of 16 amino acids.